Listed here are 17 T cell receptor beta chains from one sample, sequenced in a study of shared clonotypes between healthy human individuals. Measured with immunoSEQ multiplex PCR; TCRdb has only the in-frame clones, and not every one. The sample holds about a million clones, roughly 80% seen once. Sequenced: memory CD4+ T cells from PBMCs. Subset noted: CD45RA-negative fraction. The origin of the receptors is a man between 18 and 29 years old in good health. Some clones in this sample may be carry-over from other donors' samples.

The CDR3 protein is CASSLIGQGTGELFF. In nucleotides, the CDR3 is TGTGCCAGCAGCTTGATTGGACAGGGCACCGGGGAGCTGTTTTTT. The chain couples TRBV5-6 to TRBJ2-2; 8 bases agree with TRBD1. The CDR3 has 15 amino acids. V gave up 1 base and J gave up 4 bases; unmatched junction bases: 3. Looked up from germline, CDR1 is SGHDT and CDR2 is YYEEEE.

This clone appeared a single time. The sample holds other DNA sequences that translate to the same CDR3. The chain links TRBV5-1 to TRBJ2-3, with D possibly TRBD2 on 6 matching bases. This CDR3 has 14 residues. Trimming shortened V by 0 bases and J by 6 bases, and 11 bases separated the two germline ends. Per germline, CDR1 SGHRS and CDR2 YFSETQ. The CDR3: CASSLGAGGDTQYF. As DNA, the CDR3 is TGCGCCAGCAGCTTGGGGGCAGGAGGGGATACGCAGTATTTT.

The V and J genes are TRBV5-7 and TRBJ1-5, with TRBD1 as a possible D gene (6 bases). TRBV5-7 is labeled an ORF, and its function is uncertain. This CDR3 is built from 17 residues. The ends were cut back, 7 bases at V and 6 bases at J, with 26 bases in the middle. In nucleotides, the CDR3 is TGTGCCAGCCCCGATGGGTTTCCAGGGGAAGAGGGTCAGCCCCAGCATTTT. Amino acid sequence: CASPDGFPGEEGQPQHF.

The rearrangement links TRBV30 to TRBJ2-1; no clear D gene. Germline CDR1 reads GTSNPN; CDR2 reads SVGIG (reference sequence). The length of the CDR3 is 15 residues. Trimming removed 1 base from V and 10 bases from J, with 20 bases in between. The CDR3 DNA is TGTGCCTGGAGTGCTATTAGACGACTTGGGGTGGAGCAGTTCTTC. As protein: CAWSAIRRLGVEQFF.

This clone was seen just once. This chain joins TRBV6-5 and TRBJ2-7, with 9 bases aligning to TRBD2. CDR3 length: 16 amino acids. From germline, CDR1 is MNHEY and CDR2 SVGAGI. Trimming at V came to 2 bases and at J to 3 bases, leaving 8 bases not matched to a gene. The CDR3 coding sequence is TGTGCCAGCAGTTACGGAATTAGCGGGAGTGTCTACGAGCAGTACTTC. This codes for CASSYGISGSVYEQYF.

This chain joins TRBV6-1 and TRBJ2-7; 10 bases align to TRBD2. CDR3 length: 15 amino acids. The trim removed 4 bases at V and 6 bases at J, leaving 9 bases unmatched. From germline, CDR1 is MNHNS and CDR2 SASEGT. The CDR3 reads CASSAAPGLASEQYF. The CDR3 bases are TGTGCCAGCAGTGCCGCGCCGGGACTAGCGTCCGAGCAGTACTTC.

The CDR3 region is CATSSLWGDHREPYNEQFF. The CDR3 region has the DNA TGTGCCACCAGCAGTCTCTGGGGGGATCACAGGGAGCCCTACAATGAGCAGTTCTTC. The chain joins TRBV15 to TRBJ2-1, with D possibly called TRBD1 or TRBD2 (6 bases each). The CDR3 is made up of 19 amino acids. Germline loops: CDR1 LNHNV, CDR2 YYDKDF (reference sequence). V gave up 3 bases and J gave up 2 bases, with 23 bases separating them.

A single count supports this clone. This chain connects TRBV5-4 to TRBJ2-7, with a tentative D call TRBD2 (6 bases). Trimming stripped 3 bases from V and 4 bases from J, with 8 bases between. Germline CDR1 and CDR2: SGHNT and YYREEE (reference sequence). The CDR3 covers 12 residues. The CDR3 region is CASSWGGYEQYF. The CDR3 region has the DNA TGTGCCAGCAGCTGGGGAGGATACGAGCAGTACTTC.

The chain has TRBV19 and TRBJ2-1; D is perhaps TRBD1 (6 bases). The CDR3 is made up of 15 amino acids. With 10 bases removed from V and 1 base from J, the gap between germline ends came to 17 bases. Germline-derived CDR1 and CDR2 are LNHDA and SQIVND (reference sequence). The CDR3 sequence is CAKPEQGNSYNEQFF. Here the CDR3 DNA reads TGTGCCAAACCTGAACAGGGAAATTCCTACAATGAGCAGTTCTTC.

The CDR3 coding sequence is TGTGCCAGCAGCTTATACGCGGATTACGAGCAGTACTTC. Its translation: CASSLYADYEQYF. The chain joins TRBV7-9 to TRBJ2-7; D unclear. CDR3 size: 13 residues. Germline V CDR1 and CDR2: SEHNR, FQNEAQ (reference sequence). Deletions cut 2 bases from V and 4 bases from J, with 9 bases between.

This clone was seen a handful of times. The chain combines TRBV15 with TRBJ2-7; a possible D gene is TRBD2 (6 bases). CDR3 length: 14 residues. The germline gives CDR1 LNHNV, CDR2 YYDKDF (reference sequence). V was clipped by 0 bases and J by 2 bases, with 8 bases between them. The CDR3 loop reads CATSRDGGAYEQYF. The DNA of the CDR3 is TGTGCCACCAGCAGAGATGGAGGGGCCTACGAGCAGTACTTC.

The J gene is TRBJ2-3, the V gene TRBV19; possible D gene TRBD2, 5 bases. The V gene's germline CDR1 is LNHDA and CDR2 SQIVND (reference sequence). With 3 bases removed from V and 0 bases from J, the gap between germline ends came to 10 bases. The CDR3 contains 15 residues. The CDR3 sequence: CASSIPSRSTDTQYF. The CDR3 bases are TGTGCCAGTAGTATCCCTAGCAGGAGCACAGATACGCAGTATTTT.

This clone was counted a single time. This chain uses TRBV11-2 with TRBJ2-3; perhaps D is TRBD1 or TRBD2 (5 bases each). The germline gives CDR1 SGHAT, CDR2 FQNNGV. V was trimmed by 3 bases and J by 2 bases, leaving 12 bases between them. The CDR3 contains 15 residues. The CDR3 coding sequence is TGTGCCAGCAGCTTCCGGGACCAGTACACAGATACGCAGTATTTT. Translating gives CASSFRDQYTDTQYF.

The chain is built from TRBV6-8 and TRBJ2-1; 12 bases map to TRBD2. The germline gives CDR1 MNHGY, CDR2 SAAAGT. Losses at the gene ends were 4 bases for V and 2 bases for J; bases not matched to a gene: 12. The CDR3 is 19 amino acids. The CDR3 loop is CASSFVGPTSGRPYNEQFF. For the CDR3, the DNA is TGTGCCAGCAGTTTTGTCGGACCTACTAGCGGGAGGCCCTACAATGAGCAGTTCTTC.

This chain uses TRBV27 with TRBJ2-7; TRBD1 agrees at 9 bases. V trimming: 6 bases; J trimming: 3 bases; junction bases outside the gene matches: 0. From germline, CDR1 is MNHEY and CDR2 SMNVEV (reference sequence). There are 12 residues in the CDR3. This CDR3 is CASRDRGYEQYF. The CDR3 DNA sequence: TGTGCCAGCAGGGACAGGGGCTACGAGCAGTACTTC.

The chain joins TRBV28 to TRBJ1-2, with D maybe TRBD1 (6 bases). Deletions cut 4 bases from V and 3 bases from J, with 15 bases between. The germline CDR1 and CDR2 sequences are MDHEN and SYDVKM. This CDR3 spans 15 amino acids. This CDR3 is CASSWIQGGDYGYTF. CDR3 in DNA: TGTGCCAGCAGTTGGATACAGGGAGGGGACTATGGCTACACCTTC.

In regard to this clone: This CDR3 is also generated by other DNA sequences in the sample. This chain connects TRBV2 to TRBJ2-1; D may correspond to TRBD1 or TRBD2 (5 bases each). In germline, CDR1 is SNHLY, CDR2 FYNNEI. Deletions cut 6 bases from V and 1 base from J, with 13 bases between. There are 15 residues in the CDR3. The CDR3 region is CASSELGGSYNEQFF. CDR3 in DNA: TGTGCCAGCAGCGAGCTTGGGGGTTCCTACAATGAGCAGTTCTTC.